This TCR beta chain was identified during a study of PD-L1 blockade in urothelial cancer. The CDR3 contains 13 residues. The ends lost 5 bases at V and 6 bases at J; junction bases unmatched: 6. Germline CDR1 and CDR2: SGHAT and FQNNGV. Here immunoSEQ multiplex PCR was the method, and the copy in TCRdb shows in-frame clones only, minus some. The sample shows fewer than 40,000 clones, around 90% of them seen only once. This clonotype originated in a man aged 65 to 79 with urothelial cancer. This rearrangement joins TRBV11-2 to TRBJ2-7; TRBD1 aligns across 8 bases. Sequences were derived from PBMCs, sampled around atezolizumab (anti-PD-L1) treatment. This CDR3 reads CASSRDRQSEQYF. Here the CDR3 DNA reads TGTGCCAGCAGCAGGGACAGGCAGTCCGAGCAGTACTTC.